This T cell receptor beta chain was retrieved from a study of T cell responses to AZD1222 COVID-19 vaccine. Of note for this clone: The antigen is not known.

Here immunoSEQ multiplex PCR was the method, and the copy in TCRdb shows in-frame clones only, minus some. The sample contains 150,000 to 200,000 clones, roughly nine tenths of which appear only once. The study, taken as a whole, reports: Nearly half of unique spike-specific TCRs reportedly avoided B.1.351 and B.1.1.7 mutated regions. Repertoire sampling was restricted to post-peak T cell response timepoints.

The ends were cut back, 2 bases at V and 4 bases at J, with 9 bases in the middle. The CDR3 loop spans 14 amino acids. Germline CDR1 reads ENHRY; CDR2 reads SYGVKD. The sequenced sample was peripheral blood, obtained 28 days after the second AZD1222 dose. The sequence derives from an adult who received the AZD1222 COVID-19 vaccine. The chain combines TRBV10-3 with TRBJ1-3, with a tentative D call TRBD1 (5 bases). The DNA for the CDR3 is TGTGCCATCAGTGAGCGAGGGGCAGGAAACACCATATATTTT. Translation gives CAISERGAGNTIYF.